The 14 T cell receptor beta chains below come from one sample, sequenced in a study of T cell repertoires in cytomegalovirus infection. TCRdb re-called the reads with MiXCR, one entry per CDR3 protein. Found here are around 230,000 distinct CDR3 sequences, 38% of them singletons; the top ten hold approximately 60%. Their specific antigens are unknown. Sequences were derived from CD8+ T cells from cultured PBMCs, sampled from culture after CMV antigen stimulation. These receptors were collected from a human donor in good health (CMV status not recorded). Some clones in this sample may be carry-over from other donors' samples.

This clonotype was observed at least ten times. The chain uses TRBV7-8 and TRBJ2-1; perhaps TRBD2 as D (5 bases). V was clipped by 2 bases and J by 8 bases, with 10 bases between them. In germline, CDR1 is SGHVS, CDR2 FQNEAQ. CDR3 length: 13 amino acids. The DNA for the CDR3 is TGTGCCAGCAGCTTACCAGCCGGGGATGAGCAGTTCTTC. Residues: CASSLPAGDEQFF.

CDR3 residues: CASSYSQGNQPQHF. The CDR3 DNA reads as TGTGCCAGCAGTTATTCCCAGGGGAATCAGCCCCAGCATTTT. The V and J genes are TRBV6-1 and TRBJ1-5, with D perhaps TRBD1 (6 bases). Germline-derived CDR1 and CDR2 are MNHNS and SASEGT. Trimming left V 5 bases short and J 4 bases short, with 12 bases between. The CDR3 spans 14 residues.

The chain combines TRBV7-9 with TRBJ2-5; possibly TRBD1 or TRBD2 for D (5 bases each). Per the germline V gene, CDR1 is SEHNR and CDR2 is FQNEAQ (reference sequence). The length of the CDR3 is 15 residues. V was clipped by 5 bases and J by 5 bases, with 18 bases between them. The CDR3 nucleotides read TGTGCCAGCAGCCTTGCCGGGACGGGGATCGAGACCCAGTACTTC. This codes for CASSLAGTGIETQYF.

This chain uses TRBV7-8 with TRBJ2-1; 12 bases are a match to TRBD2. The CDR3 sequence is 18 residues long. Germline CDR1 is SGHVS and CDR2 is FQNEAQ. Unmatched junction bases numbered 7, after V lost 0 bases and J lost 4 bases. DNA of the CDR3: TGTGCCAGCAGCTTAGCGACTAGCGGGGGACCACTGTACAATGAGCAGTTCTTC. Translated: CASSLATSGGPLYNEQFF.

This sequence joins TRBV29-1 and TRBJ2-7; D is possibly TRBD2 (5 bases). V was shortened by 7 bases and J by 11 bases, with 21 bases between the two germline ends. Germline CDR1 and CDR2: SQVTM and ANQGSEA. The CDR3 is 12 amino acids. CDR3 nucleotides: TGCAGCGCCGTCGGGAATAGAGGGAGCAAGTACTTC. Its protein is CSAVGNRGSKYF.

V is TRBV7-6 and J is TRBJ2-3, with 11 bases matching TRBD2. V trimming: 6 bases; J trimming: 2 bases; junction bases outside the gene matches: 7. In germline, CDR1 is SGHVS, CDR2 FNYEAQ. This CDR3 region has 16 residues. Here the CDR3 reads CASRRLAGTSTDTQYF. The CDR3 region has the DNA TGTGCCAGCAGGCGACTAGCGGGGACTTCCACAGATACGCAGTATTTT.

V is TRBV20-1 and J is TRBJ2-3; 12 positions agree with TRBD2. The J segment lost 0 bases and the V segment lost 6 bases, leaving 10 bases of the junction unmatched. Germline V gene sequence: CDR1 DFQATT, CDR2 SNEGSKA (reference sequence). This CDR3 has 17 residues. The CDR3 sequence: CSASRTSGKGSTDTQYF. The CDR3 DNA is TGCAGTGCCTCGCGGACTAGCGGGAAGGGGAGCACAGATACGCAGTATTTT.

J is TRBJ1-2 and V is TRBV12-5; D gene unclear. V was clipped by 6 bases and J by 5 bases, with 13 bases between them. The CDR3 contains 13 residues. Germline CDR1 LGHNT, CDR2 FRNRAP. The CDR3 sequence is CASGAAATYGYTF. CDR3 sequence (DNA): TGTGCTAGTGGGGCGGCAGCCACTTATGGCTACACCTTC. The variable domain in full, with the rest retrieved from reference TRBV12-5 and TRBJ1-2, is DARVTQTPRHKVTEMGQEVTMRCQPILGHNTVFWYRQTMMQGLELLAYFRNRAPLDDSGMPKDRFSAEMPDATLATLKIQPSEPRDSAVYFCASGAAATYGYTFGSGTRLTVV.

This clonotype is a singleton in its sample. The chain joins TRBV2 to TRBJ1-5, with 8 bases aligning to TRBD1. Per germline, CDR1 SNHLY and CDR2 FYNNEI. The CDR3 runs to 15 residues. J was trimmed by 3 bases and V by 6 bases; bases with no gene match: 7. CDR3 residues: CASRAGTGSNQPQHF. The DNA for the CDR3 is TGTGCCAGCAGGGCCGGGACAGGATCCAATCAGCCCCAGCATTTT.

The rearrangement joins TRBV6-6 to TRBJ2-1; 9 positions match TRBD2. The trim removed 7 bases at V and 7 bases at J, leaving 5 bases unmatched. This CDR3 spans 13 amino acids. CDR1 is MNHNY, CDR2 SVGAGI, per germline (reference sequence). In DNA form, the CDR3 reads TGTGCCAGCAATGGCGGGGGGGCGAATGAGCAGTTCTTC. Encoded protein: CASNGGGANEQFF.

This clonotype was picked up a small number of times. The rearrangement links TRBV27 to TRBJ2-1, with 11 bases aligning to TRBD1. Per germline, CDR1 MNHEY and CDR2 SMNVEV (reference sequence). The J segment lost 4 bases and the V segment lost 5 bases, leaving 4 bases of the junction unmatched. The CDR3 length is 15 residues. In nucleotides, the CDR3 is TGTGCCAGCAGTCTCCGGGACAGGGGGTACAATGAGCAGTTCTTC. The encoded protein is CASSLRDRGYNEQFF.

This clonotype appeared once. This rearrangement joins TRBV29-1 to TRBJ1-1; 8 nucleotides match TRBD1. The CDR3 loop spans 16 amino acids. Germline CDR1 is SQVTM and CDR2 is ANQGSEA. V lost 6 bases, J lost 4 bases, and 16 bases stayed unmatched. CDR3 protein: CSVFDRGPLGGTEAFF. CDR3 nucleotides: TGCAGCGTGTTTGACAGGGGTCCCCTTGGAGGCACTGAAGCTTTCTTT. Complete variable domain (other parts from reference TRBV29-1 and TRBJ1-1): SAVISQKPSRDICQRGTSLTIQCQVDSQVTMMFWYRQQPGQSLTLIATANQGSEATYESGFVIDKFPISRPNLTFSTLTVSNMSPEDSSIYLCSVFDRGPLGGTEAFFGQGTRLTVV.

This clonotype was seen many times. This chain uses TRBV7-6 with TRBJ2-1; the D gene is possibly TRBD2 (6 bases). Trimming left V 1 base short and J 2 bases short, with 12 bases between. Looked up from germline, CDR1 is SGHVS and CDR2 is FNYEAQ. This CDR3 is 16 amino acids long. CDR3 residues: CASSLVGGQTYNEQFF. CDR3 nucleotides: TGTGCCAGCAGCTTAGTGGGGGGTCAGACCTACAATGAGCAGTTCTTC.

This clonotype was observed once. The V and J genes are TRBV10-3 and TRBJ2-1, with D uncertain. The germline V and J ends were trimmed by 5 bases and 0 bases, with 14 bases remaining between them. The CDR3 sequence is 16 residues long. Germline assignment: CDR1 ENHRY and CDR2 SYGVKD. CDR3 amino acids: CAISSTHQRSYNEQFF. The CDR3 nucleotides are TGTGCCATCAGTAGTACACACCAGCGCTCCTACAATGAGCAGTTCTTC.